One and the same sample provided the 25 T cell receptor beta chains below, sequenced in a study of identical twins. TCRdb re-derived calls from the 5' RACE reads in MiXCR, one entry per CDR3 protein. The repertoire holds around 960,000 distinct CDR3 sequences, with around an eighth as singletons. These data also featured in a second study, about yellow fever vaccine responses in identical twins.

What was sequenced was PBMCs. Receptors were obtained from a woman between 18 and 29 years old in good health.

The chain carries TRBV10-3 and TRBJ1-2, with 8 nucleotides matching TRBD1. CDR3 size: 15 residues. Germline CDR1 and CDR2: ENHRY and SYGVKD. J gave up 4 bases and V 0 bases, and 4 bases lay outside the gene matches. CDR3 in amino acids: CAISESDQGAYGYTF. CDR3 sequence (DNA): TGTGCCATCAGTGAGTCAGACCAGGGGGCCTATGGCTACACCTTC.

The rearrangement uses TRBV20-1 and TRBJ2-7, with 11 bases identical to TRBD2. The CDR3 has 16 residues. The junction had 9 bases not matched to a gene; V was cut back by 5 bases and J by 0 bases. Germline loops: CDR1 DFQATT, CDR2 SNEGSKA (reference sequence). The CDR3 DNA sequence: TGCAGTGCTCAAAGCGCAACTAGCGGGAGCTCCTACGAGCAGTACTTC. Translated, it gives CSAQSATSGSSYEQYF.

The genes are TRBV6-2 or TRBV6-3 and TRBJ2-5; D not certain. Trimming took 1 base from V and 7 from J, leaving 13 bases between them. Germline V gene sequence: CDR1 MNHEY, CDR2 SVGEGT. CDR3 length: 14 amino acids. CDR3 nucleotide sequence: TGTGCCAGCAGTTACTATTCCCCACGAGCGACCCAGTACTTC. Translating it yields CASSYYSPRATQYF.

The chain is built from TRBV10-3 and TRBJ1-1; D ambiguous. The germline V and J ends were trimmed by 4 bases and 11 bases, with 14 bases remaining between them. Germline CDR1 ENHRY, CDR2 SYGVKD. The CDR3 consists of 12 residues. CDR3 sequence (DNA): TGTGCCATCAGTGGGTCACTGGGGTTGGCTTTCTTT. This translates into CAISGSLGLAFF.

The CDR3 DNA follows: TGTGCCAGCAGCTTAGGGTACGGGAGGTTCGGTGAGCAGTTCTTC. Translating it yields CASSLGYGRFGEQFF. This rearrangement joins TRBV11-2 to TRBJ2-1; 7 bases align to TRBD2. Germline CDR1 is SGHAT and CDR2 is FQNNGV. The CDR3 spans 15 residues. With V trimmed by 1 base and J by 9 bases, 9 bases remained unmatched.

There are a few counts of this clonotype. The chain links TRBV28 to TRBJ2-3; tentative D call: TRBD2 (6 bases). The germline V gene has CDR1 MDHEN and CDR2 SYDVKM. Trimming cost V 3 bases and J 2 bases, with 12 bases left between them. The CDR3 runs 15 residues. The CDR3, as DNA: TGTGCCAGCAGTTTTGGGACTTTCACCACAGATACGCAGTATTTT. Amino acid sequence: CASSFGTFTTDTQYF.

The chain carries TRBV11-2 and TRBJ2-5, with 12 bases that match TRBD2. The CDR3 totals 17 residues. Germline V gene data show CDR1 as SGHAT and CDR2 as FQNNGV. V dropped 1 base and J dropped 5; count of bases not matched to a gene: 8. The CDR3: CASSLVLAGGPRETQYF. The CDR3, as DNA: TGTGCCAGCAGCTTAGTTCTAGCGGGAGGGCCAAGGGAGACCCAGTACTTC.

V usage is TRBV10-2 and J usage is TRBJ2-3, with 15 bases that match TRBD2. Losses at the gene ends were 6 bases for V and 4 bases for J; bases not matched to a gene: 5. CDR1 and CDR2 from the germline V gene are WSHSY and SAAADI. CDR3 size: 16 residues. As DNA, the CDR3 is TGCGCCAGCAGGAGAGGACTAGCGGGGGGGCCAGATACGCAGTATTTT. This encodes CASRRGLAGGPDTQYF.

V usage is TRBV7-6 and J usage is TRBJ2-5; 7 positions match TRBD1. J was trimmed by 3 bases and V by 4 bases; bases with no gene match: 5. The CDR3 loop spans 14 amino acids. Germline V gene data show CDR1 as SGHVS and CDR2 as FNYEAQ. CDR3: CASSSPRGKETQYF. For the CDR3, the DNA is TGTGCCAGCAGCTCCCCCAGGGGGAAAGAGACCCAGTACTTC.

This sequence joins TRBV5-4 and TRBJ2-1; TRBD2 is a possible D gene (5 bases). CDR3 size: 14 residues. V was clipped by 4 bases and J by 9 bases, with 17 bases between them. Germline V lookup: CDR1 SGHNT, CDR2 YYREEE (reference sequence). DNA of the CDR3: TGTGCCAGCAGCCCAACAACTAGGCCCCGTGAGCAGTTCTTC. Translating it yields CASSPTTRPREQFF.

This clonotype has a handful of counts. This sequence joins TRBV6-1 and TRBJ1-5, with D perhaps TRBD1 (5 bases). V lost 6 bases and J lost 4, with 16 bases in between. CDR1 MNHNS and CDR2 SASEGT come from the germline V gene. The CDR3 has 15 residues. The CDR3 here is CASSLVGDGNQPQHF. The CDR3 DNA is TGTGCCAGCAGCCTAGTTGGGGACGGAAATCAGCCCCAGCATTTT.

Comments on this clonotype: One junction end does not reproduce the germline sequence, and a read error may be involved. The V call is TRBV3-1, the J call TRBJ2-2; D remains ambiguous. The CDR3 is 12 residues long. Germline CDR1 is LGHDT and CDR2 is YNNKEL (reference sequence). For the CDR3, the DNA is TGTGCCAACAGCCAAAGGACCGGGGAGCTGTTTTTT. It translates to CANSQRTGELFF.

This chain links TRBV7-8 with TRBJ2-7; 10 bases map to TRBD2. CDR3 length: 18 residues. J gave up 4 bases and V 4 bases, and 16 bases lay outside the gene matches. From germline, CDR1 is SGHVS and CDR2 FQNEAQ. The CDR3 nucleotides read TGTGCCAGCAGCTACTCTCGCGTTCCGGGACTAGCGCCTTACGAGCAGTACGTC. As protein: CASSYSRVPGLAPYEQYV.

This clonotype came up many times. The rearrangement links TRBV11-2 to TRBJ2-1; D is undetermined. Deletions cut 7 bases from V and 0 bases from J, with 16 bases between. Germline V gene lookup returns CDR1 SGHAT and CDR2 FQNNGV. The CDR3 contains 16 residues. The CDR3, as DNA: TGTGCCAGCACCCGGTCGACCGCCAGCTCCTACAATGAGCAGTTCTTC. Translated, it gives CASTRSTASSYNEQFF.

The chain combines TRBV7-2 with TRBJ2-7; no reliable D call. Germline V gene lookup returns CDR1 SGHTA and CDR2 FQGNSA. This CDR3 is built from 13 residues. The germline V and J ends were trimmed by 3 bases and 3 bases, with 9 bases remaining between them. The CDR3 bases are TGTGCCAGCAGCTTTTCTGGGAACTACGAGCAGTACGTC. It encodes CASSFSGNYEQYV.

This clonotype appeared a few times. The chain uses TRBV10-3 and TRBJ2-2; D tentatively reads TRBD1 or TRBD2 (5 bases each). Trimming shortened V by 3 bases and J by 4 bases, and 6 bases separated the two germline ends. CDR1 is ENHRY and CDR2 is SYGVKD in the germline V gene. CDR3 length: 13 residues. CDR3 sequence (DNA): TGTGCCATCAGTGATGGGGGCACCGGGGAGCTGTTTTTT. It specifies CAISDGGTGELFF.

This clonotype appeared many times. CDR3 loop: CASSLLGANTEAFF. In nucleotides, the CDR3 is TGTGCCAGCAGTTTACTCGGGGCGAACACTGAAGCTTTCTTT. The V gene is TRBV12-3 or TRBV12-4, the J gene TRBJ1-1; D perhaps matches TRBD1 (5 bases). The CDR3 sequence is 14 residues long. The V end lost 2 bases, the J end lost 1 base, and 8 bases lay between the germline ends.

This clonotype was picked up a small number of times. As DNA, the CDR3 is TGTGCCAGCAGCCAATCGGGGGAGGGGCCCTACAATGAGCAGTTCTTC. This sequence encodes CASSQSGEGPYNEQFF. The chain recombines TRBV4-2 with TRBJ2-1; 7 bases are a match to TRBD2. Per the germline V gene, CDR1 is LGHNA and CDR2 is YNFKEQ. The CDR3 contains 16 residues. V was clipped by 2 bases and J by 2 bases; unmatched bases: 6.

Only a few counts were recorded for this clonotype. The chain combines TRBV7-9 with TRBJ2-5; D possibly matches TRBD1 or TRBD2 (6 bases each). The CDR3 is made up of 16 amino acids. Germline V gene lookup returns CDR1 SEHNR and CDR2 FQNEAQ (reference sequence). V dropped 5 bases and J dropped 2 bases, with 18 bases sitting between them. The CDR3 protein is CASSRDTNGGQETQYF. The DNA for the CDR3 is TGTGCCAGCAGCAGGGACACCAATGGGGGGCAAGAGACCCAGTACTTC.

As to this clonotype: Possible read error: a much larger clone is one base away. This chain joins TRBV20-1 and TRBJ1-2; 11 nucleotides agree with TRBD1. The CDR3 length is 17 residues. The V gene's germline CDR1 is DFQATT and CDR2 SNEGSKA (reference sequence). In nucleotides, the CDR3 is TGCTGTGCTCCTAAGGGACAGGGGGAACGAGCTAACTATGGCTACACCTTC. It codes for CCAPKGQGERANYGYTF.

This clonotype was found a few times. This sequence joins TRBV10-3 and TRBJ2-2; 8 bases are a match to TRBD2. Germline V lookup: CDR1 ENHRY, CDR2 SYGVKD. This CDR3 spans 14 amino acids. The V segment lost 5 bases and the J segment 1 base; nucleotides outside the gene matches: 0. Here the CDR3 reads CAISSGGNTGELFF. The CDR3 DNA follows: TGTGCCATCAGTAGCGGGGGGAACACCGGGGAGCTGTTTTTT.

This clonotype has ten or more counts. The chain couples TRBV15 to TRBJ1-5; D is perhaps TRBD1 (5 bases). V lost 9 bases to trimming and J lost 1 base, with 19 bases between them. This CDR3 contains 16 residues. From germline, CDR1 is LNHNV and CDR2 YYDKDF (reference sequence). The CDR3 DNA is TGTGCCACAGGCCGCCACGCAGGGCCAAGCAATCAGCCCCAGCATTTT. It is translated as CATGRHAGPSNQPQHF. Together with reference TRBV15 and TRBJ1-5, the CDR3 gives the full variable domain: DAMVIQNPRYQVTQFGKPVTLSCSQTLNHNVMYWYQQKSSQAPKLLFHYYDKDFNNEADTPDNFQSRRPNTSFCFLDIRSPGLGDTAMYLCATGRHAGPSNQPQHFGDGTRLSIL.

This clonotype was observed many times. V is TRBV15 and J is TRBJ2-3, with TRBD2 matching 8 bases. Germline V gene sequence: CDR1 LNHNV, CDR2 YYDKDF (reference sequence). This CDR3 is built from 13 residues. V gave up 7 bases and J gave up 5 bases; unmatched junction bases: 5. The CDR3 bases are TGTGCCACCAACGGGAGGGCCGGAGATACGCAGTATTTT. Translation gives CATNGRAGDTQYF.

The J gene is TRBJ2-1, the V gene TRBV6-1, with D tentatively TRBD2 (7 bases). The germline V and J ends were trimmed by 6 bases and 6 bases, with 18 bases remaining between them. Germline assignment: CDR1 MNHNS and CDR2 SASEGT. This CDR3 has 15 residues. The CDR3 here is CASRISGRGANEQFF. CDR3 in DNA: TGTGCCAGCAGGATCAGCGGTCGGGGGGCCAATGAGCAGTTCTTC.

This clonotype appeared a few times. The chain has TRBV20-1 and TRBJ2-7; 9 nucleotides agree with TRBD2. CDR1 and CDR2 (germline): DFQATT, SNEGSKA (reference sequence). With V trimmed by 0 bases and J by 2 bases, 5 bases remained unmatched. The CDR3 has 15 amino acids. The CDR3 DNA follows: TGCAGTGCTAGAGACGGACTAGCGTTTCCCTACGAGCAGTACTTC. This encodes CSARDGLAFPYEQYF.